The entry that follows covers one TCR beta chain sequence. Other DNA sequences of this sample code for an identical CDR3. The authors' processing: It was from reference gene primer amplification that nucleated cell counts were estimated. The method was immunoSEQ multiplex PCR; TCRdb's version includes in-frame clones alone and lacks a portion of them. From that table come the V and J calls and clone size; the DNA was used to work out D and trimming. The table includes about 180,000 clones, roughly 80% detected once. The CDR3 loop spans 15 amino acids. The V end lost 6 bases, the J end lost 1 base, and 12 bases lay between the germline ends. Per germline, CDR1 MNHEY and CDR2 SVGAGI. This sample is part of a study of blood T cell repertoires in COVID-19. Looking at the study overall: Sites in the United States, Italy and Spain provided acute and convalescent COVID-19 samples. Sources were T cells, B-cell-depleted T cells, or PBMCs; the material itself was cDNA or gDNA.

Living in about two dozen US areas, the participants were between 18 and 89 years of age. Input material: PBMCs or T cells enriched from blood (not recorded which). The clonotype originates from a middle-aged woman with acute COVID-19. This chain connects TRBV6-5 to TRBJ2-2; a weak D match, TRBD2 (6 bases). The CDR3: CASRAGTLNTGELFF. In DNA form, the CDR3 reads TGTGCCAGCAGGGCCGGGACTTTGAACACCGGGGAGCTGTTTTTT.